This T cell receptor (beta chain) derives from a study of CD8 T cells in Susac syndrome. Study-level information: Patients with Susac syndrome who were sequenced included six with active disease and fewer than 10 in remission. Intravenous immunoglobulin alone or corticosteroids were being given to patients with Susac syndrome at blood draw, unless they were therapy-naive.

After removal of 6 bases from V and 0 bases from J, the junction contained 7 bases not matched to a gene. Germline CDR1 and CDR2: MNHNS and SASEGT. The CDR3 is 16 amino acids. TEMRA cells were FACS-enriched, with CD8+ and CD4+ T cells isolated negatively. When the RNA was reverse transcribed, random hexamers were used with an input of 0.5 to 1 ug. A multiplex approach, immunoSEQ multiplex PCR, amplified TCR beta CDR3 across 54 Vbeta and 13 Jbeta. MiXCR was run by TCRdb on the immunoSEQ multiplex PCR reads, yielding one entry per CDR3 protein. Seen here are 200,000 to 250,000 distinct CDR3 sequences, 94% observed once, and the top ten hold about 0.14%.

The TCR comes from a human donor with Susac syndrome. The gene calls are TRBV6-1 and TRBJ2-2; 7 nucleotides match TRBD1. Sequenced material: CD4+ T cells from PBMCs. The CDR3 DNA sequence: TGTGCCAGCAGACCACCGGGACAGCCGAACACCGGGGAGCTGTTTTTT. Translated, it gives CASRPPGQPNTGELFF.